This T cell receptor (beta chain) was captured by sequencing in a study of T cell responses to AZD1222 COVID-19 vaccine. Regarding the study as a whole: Along spike, vaccine-associated CD4 TCRs were found throughout, with dominance at 160-218 and 743-854. Repertoires in all cases were sampled only once the peak T cell response had passed.

Remarks on this clone: The antigen is undetermined.

Using immunoSEQ multiplex PCR, the repertoire was profiled, and TCRdb retains in-frame clones only, with some absent. The sample lists 75,000 to 95,000 clones, around 92% occurring once. Germline V gene lookup returns CDR1 SGDLS and CDR2 YYNGEE. Losses at the gene ends were 4 bases for V and 4 bases for J; bases not matched to a gene: 3. The CDR3 has 14 amino acids. This TCR was recovered from an adult in good health. Sample: peripheral blood, taken on day 0 of MenACWY control vaccination. V is TRBV9 and J is TRBJ1-4, with 8 bases that match TRBD1. DNA of the CDR3: TGTGCCAGCAGCCCAGGGGGCCGTAATGAAAAACTGTTTTTT. Protein product: CASSPGGRNEKLFF.